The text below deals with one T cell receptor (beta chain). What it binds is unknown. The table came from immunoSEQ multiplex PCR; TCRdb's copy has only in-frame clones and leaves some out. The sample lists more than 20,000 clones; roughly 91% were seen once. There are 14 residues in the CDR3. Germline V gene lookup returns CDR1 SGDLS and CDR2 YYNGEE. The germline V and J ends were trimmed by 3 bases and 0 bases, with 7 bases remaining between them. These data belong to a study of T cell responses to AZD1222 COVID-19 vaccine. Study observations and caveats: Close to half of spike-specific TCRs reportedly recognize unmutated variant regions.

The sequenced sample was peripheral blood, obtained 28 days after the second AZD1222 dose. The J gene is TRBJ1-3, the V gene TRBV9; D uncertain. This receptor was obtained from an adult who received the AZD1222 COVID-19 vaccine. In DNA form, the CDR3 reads TGTGCCAGCAGCGCGCCGGCCTCTGGAAACACCATATATTTT. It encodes CASSAPASGNTIYF.